This TCR beta chain is from a study of cytomegalovirus exposure and HLA in healthy donors. Study-level results: As confirmed in vitro, a few CMV-associated chains were specific for CMV antigens. The investigators catalogued 164 TCR beta chains as cytomegalovirus-associated. A classifier reportedly called cytomegalovirus status with high sensitivity and specificity.

The data were produced by immunoSEQ multiplex PCR, yet TCRdb's version contains in-frame clones alone and is incomplete. The sample yields 130,000 to 150,000 clones, 80% to 90% seen once. With respect to this clone: The antigen is not known.

Germline values: CDR1 SNHLY, CDR2 FYNNEI. Unmatched junction bases numbered 6, after V lost 7 bases and J lost 10 bases. The CDR3 covers 11 residues. The sequencing input was PBMCs. This TCR was recovered from a man between 18 and 35 years old in good health and CMV-seropositive. The V and J genes are TRBV2 and TRBJ1-2; 7 positions agree with TRBD1. The CDR3 sequence is CASIIDRDYTF. DNA of the CDR3: TGTGCCAGCATTATCGACAGGGACTACACCTTC.